This T cell receptor (beta chain) appears in the sequencing data of a study of Ad26.COV2.S vaccination and SARS-CoV-2 variants. Study-level information: Donor got 5x10^10 or 1x10^11 viral particles of Ad26.COV2.S.

Trimming pared 6 bases from V and 7 bases from J, leaving 19 bases between. From germline, CDR1 is MNHEY and CDR2 SMNVEV (reference sequence). This CDR3 has 16 residues. Treatment described: 15 to 20 received Ad26.COV2.S at low or high dose, single or two shots; 5 received placebo; per-sample allocation not given. Day 63 following the first vaccine or placebo injection was when the samples were taken. The donor's status was that of an adult aged 18-55 years in Boston. Libraries were prepared by immunoSEQ multiplex PCR; TCRdb keeps only in-frame clonotypes and omits some of them. This table has over 400,000 clones, approximately 89% appearing once.

The chain has TRBV27 and TRBJ1-6; maybe TRBD1 (6 bases). The sequencing used peripheral blood, collected in a trial of Ad26.COV2.S vaccine versus placebo. The origin of this receptor is a person between 18 and 65 years old who received the Ad26.COV2.S COVID-19 vaccine or a placebo. The CDR3 sequence: CASRSPPRGKNSPLHF. The DNA for the CDR3 is TGTGCCAGCAGATCACCGCCCAGGGGAAAAAATTCACCCCTCCACTTT.